This is a list of T cell receptor beta chains from one sample in a study of response to subunit inactivated influenza vaccine. In TCRdb, the RT-PCR reads were re-called with MiXCR into one record per CDR3 protein. The sample carries 500,000 to 600,000 distinct CDR3 sequences, less than 10% recorded once. The source material was PBMCs from blood, sampled roughly 24 months after vaccination. Receptor source: a man in his fifties or sixties who received an inactivated influenza vaccine. Each CDR3 is given with its conserved first and last residue.

TRBV7-9,14,CASTYPGPTYEQYF
TRBV29-1,16,CSVQEGARVGGTEAFF
TRBV6-1,15,CASSEVGTNTGELFF
TRBV9,13,CASSVASWETQYF
TRBV12-3/TRBV12-4,14,CASSPRTGGGEQFF
TRBV14,14,CASSQVTGGTEAFF
TRBV6-2/TRBV6-3,18,CASSHHDRLAGPTDTQYF
TRBV6-5,12,CASINGRKQAFF
TRBV7-6,15,CASSLSAGGPETQYF
TRBV7-3,17,CASSLIPGLAGGNEQFF
TRBV4-3,16,CASSQGGAGRTDTQYF
TRBV6-2/TRBV6-3,14,CASSRTGKRTEAFF
TRBV20-1,15,CSAAPPGGANYGYTF
TRBV7-2,15,CASSLNRDTTYEQYF
TRBV15,17,CATSRAGTLYRHAEQYF
TRBV12-3/TRBV12-4,13,CASSSAGYNEQFF
TRBV7-9,14,CASSLARATDTQYF
TRBV12-3/TRBV12-4,12,CASRYRTTEAFF
TRBV7-2,14,CASSRDRGGDTQYF
TRBV29-1,12,CSVRPRADTQYF
TRBV11-2,15,CASSLDRGWNSPLHF
TRBV20-1,16,CSAKREHRGAKNIQYF